Each of the 14 T cell receptor beta chains below was sequenced from the same sample in a study of radiotherapy plus CTLA-4 blockade in lung cancer. Assay used: immunoSEQ multiplex PCR; TCRdb lists only in-frame clones, some missing. Among some 80,000 clones, 78% were seen once, and the ten largest hold approximately 24%. The specimen was peripheral blood, collected from a patient treated with radiotherapy plus ipilimumab. These receptors all stem from a human donor with non-small cell lung cancer whose response to radiotherapy plus ipilimumab could not be evaluated. Some clones in this sample may be carry-over from other donors' samples.

The J gene is TRBJ1-1, the V gene TRBV4-1, with a weak D call TRBD1 (5 bases). This CDR3 has 18 amino acids. The germline V gene encodes CDR1 MGHRA and CDR2 YSYEKL. V was pared by 3 bases and J by 0 bases, with 20 bases between. The CDR3 spells CASSHPRGDSVMNTEAFF. CDR3 bases: TGCGCCAGCAGCCACCCCCGCGGTGACAGCGTCATGAACACTGAAGCTTTCTTT.

The chain couples TRBV13 to TRBJ2-1, with D maybe TRBD2 (6 bases). Trimming stripped 5 bases from V and 2 bases from J, with 19 bases between. This CDR3 is 17 amino acids long. Germline CDR1 and CDR2: PRHDT and FYEKMQ (reference sequence). CDR3 residues: CASSRIPSGSTYNEQFF. The CDR3 DNA reads TGTGCCAGCAGCCGGATCCCCAGCGGGTCCACCTACAATGAGCAGTTCTTC.

The chain joins TRBV4-3 to TRBJ2-1; D gene uncertain. The CDR3 is made up of 14 amino acids. With 0 bases removed from V and 5 bases from J, the gap between germline ends came to 8 bases. The germline V gene encodes CDR1 LGHNA and CDR2 YSLEER. DNA for the CDR3: TGCGCCAGCAGCCAAGATTTACTGAACAATGAGCAGTTCTTC. Protein: CASSQDLLNNEQFF.

The rearrangement uses TRBV15 and TRBJ2-5; 8 nucleotides align to TRBD2. The CDR3 is 19 amino acids. Germline CDR1 LNHNV, CDR2 YYDKDF (reference sequence). V dropped 0 bases and J dropped 5; count of bases not matched to a gene: 17. Here the CDR3 DNA reads TGTGCCACCAGCAGAGATGGGTACGTTCAGCGGGAGAGACGGGAGACCCAGTACTTC. Translating it yields CATSRDGYVQRERRETQYF.

The gene calls are TRBV4-1 and TRBJ1-2; 7 nucleotides match TRBD1. CDR1 is MGHRA, CDR2 YSYEKL, per germline. V dropped 1 base and J dropped 4; count of bases not matched to a gene: 9. CDR3 length: 16 amino acids. The CDR3 loop reads CASSQGPGQTSYGYTF. CDR3 sequence (DNA): TGCGCCAGCAGCCAAGGGCCGGGACAGACGTCCTATGGCTACACCTTC.

The CDR3 DNA sequence: TGTGCCAGCAGCTTCTCGGGATTCCAAGGTCAACCCCAGCATTTT. Translation gives CASSFSGFQGQPQHF. The chain has TRBV5-6 and TRBJ1-5, with D hard to call. Germline CDR1 and CDR2: SGHDT and YYEEEE. V lost 2 bases and J 10 bases, leaving 19 bases between the germline ends. This CDR3 spans 15 amino acids.

The chain carries TRBV2 and TRBJ2-5; 16 positions agree with TRBD2. The CDR3 length is 15 residues. The V and J ends lost 4 bases and 5 bases, in that order; junction bases with no gene match: 1. CDR1 SNHLY and CDR2 FYNNEI come from the germline V gene. The DNA for the CDR3 is TGTGCCAGCAGTGGGGGACTAGCGGGGGGGGAGACCCAGTACTTC. It encodes CASSGGLAGGETQYF.

The sample holds a few counts of this clone. The chain joins TRBV28 to TRBJ2-7, with TRBD2 identical over 10 bases. The germline V gene has CDR1 MDHEN and CDR2 SYDVKM. This CDR3 has 14 amino acids. J was trimmed by 1 base and V by 6 bases; bases with no gene match: 3. DNA for the CDR3: TGTGCCAGCAGATGGACTAGCGGATCCTACGAGCAGTACTTC. Its translation: CASRWTSGSYEQYF.

This chain uses TRBV19 with TRBJ2-7, with a weak D call TRBD1 (6 bases). The V and J ends lost 6 bases and 0 bases respectively, with 9 bases between them. Germline CDR1 LNHDA, CDR2 SQIVND (reference sequence). CDR3 size: 13 residues. CDR3 amino acids: CASSPDSSYEQYF. CDR3 bases: TGTGCCAGTAGCCCGGACAGCTCCTACGAGCAGTACTTC.

The chain has TRBV4-2 and TRBJ2-1, with 10 bases aligning to TRBD2. Germline V gene sequence: CDR1 LGHNA, CDR2 YNFKEQ. The CDR3 loop spans 16 amino acids. The V gene end was trimmed by 4 bases and the J gene end by 4 bases; junction bases not matched to a gene: 7. The CDR3 DNA follows: TGTGCCAGCAGCCCGGAATTAGCGGGGGGTTACAATGAGCAGTTCTTC. Translating it yields CASSPELAGGYNEQFF.

The chain is built from TRBV6-6 and TRBJ2-3; D may be TRBD2 (7 bases). The germline V gene has CDR1 MNHNY and CDR2 SVGAGI (reference sequence). This CDR3 has 14 residues. Trimming left V 10 bases short and J 4 bases short, with 18 bases between. CDR3 residues: CATRGASKADTQYF. CDR3 coding DNA: TGTGCCACACGGGGGGCAAGTAAGGCAGATACGCAGTATTTT.

CDR3 sequence reads: CSVLHYGYTF. Here the CDR3 DNA reads TGCAGCGTCCTCCACTATGGCTACACCTTC. The chain carries TRBV29-1 and TRBJ1-2; no clear D. Germline assignment: CDR1 SQVTM and CDR2 ANQGSEA. CDR3 length: 10 residues. The germline V and J ends were trimmed by 6 bases and 3 bases, with 5 bases remaining between them.

This clone was seen once. The chain uses TRBV6-5 and TRBJ2-1, with 8 bases that match TRBD2. The germline V gene encodes CDR1 MNHEY and CDR2 SVGAGI. This CDR3 has 15 amino acids. The ends lost 2 bases at V and 1 base at J; junction bases unmatched: 1. The CDR3 sequence: CASSYGLASYNEQFF. CDR3 nucleotides: TGTGCCAGCAGTTACGGACTAGCATCCTACAATGAGCAGTTCTTC.

This clone was counted a single time. The chain links TRBV28 to TRBJ1-2; unclear D gene. Germline V lookup: CDR1 MDHEN, CDR2 SYDVKM. The CDR3 is 11 amino acids. Between the trimmed V and J ends, which lost 5 bases and 3 bases, there was a span of 4 bases. CDR3 DNA: TGTGCCAGCAGTCTCCACTATGGCTACACCTTC. Residues: CASSLHYGYTF.